These 18 T cell receptor beta chains were all obtained from the same sample, sequenced in a study of blood T cell repertoires in COVID-19. The method was immunoSEQ multiplex PCR; TCRdb's version includes in-frame clones alone and lacks a portion of them. The sample includes about 310,000 clones, around 90% of them seen just once. Input material: peripheral blood. The receptor set was obtained from a man between 18 and 29 years old with active or convalescent COVID-19.

The V gene is TRBV3-1 (or the pseudogene TRBV3-2), the J gene TRBJ2-1; TRBD2 matches 8 bases. CDR3 length: 15 amino acids. V shed 4 bases and J 9 bases; nucleotides not matched to a gene: 11. Germline CDR1 LGHDT, CDR2 YNNKEL (reference sequence). DNA of the CDR3: TGTGCCAGCAGCCTCCCTTCCGGGAGGGGGACTGAGCAGTTCTTC. Protein sequence: CASSLPSGRGTEQFF.

V gene TRBV5-5 combines with J gene TRBJ2-7; TRBD1 matches at 9 bases. Germline CDR1 and CDR2: SGHKS and YYEKEE (reference sequence). The CDR3 loop spans 15 amino acids. Losses at the gene ends were 1 base for V and 2 bases for J; bases not matched to a gene: 4. The CDR3 sequence is CASSLRDRVTYEQYF. The DNA for the CDR3 is TGTGCCAGCAGCTTGCGGGACAGGGTGACCTACGAGCAGTACTTC.

The chain is built from TRBV6-5 and TRBJ1-2; 9 bases line up with TRBD1. Germline CDR1 reads MNHEY; CDR2 reads SVGAGI. Germline trimming cut 2 bases from V and 8 bases from J; bases unmatched to any gene: 6. This CDR3 region has 14 residues. CDR3 coding DNA: TGTGCCAGCAGTTACGCAGGGACAGGGCGAGGCTACACCTTC. Its translation is CASSYAGTGRGYTF.

This CDR3 reads CASSWGQGAKNEQFF. The DNA for the CDR3 is TGCGCCAGCAGCTGGGGACAGGGGGCGAAAAATGAGCAGTTCTTC. This chain links TRBV5-1 with TRBJ2-1; 12 bases match TRBD1. The V gene end was trimmed by 3 bases and the J gene end by 7 bases; junction bases not matched to a gene: 5. Per the germline V gene, CDR1 is SGHRS and CDR2 is YFSETQ. The CDR3 has 15 amino acids.

The chain has TRBV13 and TRBJ1-1; D remains unclear. CDR3 length: 13 residues. Trimming shortened V by 5 bases and J by 0 bases, and 7 bases separated the two germline ends. Germline values: CDR1 PRHDT, CDR2 FYEKMQ (reference sequence). The CDR3 DNA reads as TGTGCCAGCAGCCCGTACATGAACACTGAAGCTTTCTTT. It codes for CASSPYMNTEAFF.

This sequence joins TRBV3-1 (or the pseudogene TRBV3-2) and TRBJ2-2; D may be TRBD2 (6 bases). Germline V gives CDR1 LGHDT, CDR2 YNNKEL (reference sequence). The V end lost 9 bases, the J end lost 2 bases, and 10 bases lay between the germline ends. This CDR3 contains 13 residues. In nucleotides, the CDR3 is TGTGCCAGTCCGGGGGTAAACACCGGGGAGCTGTTTTTT. Its protein is CASPGVNTGELFF.

This rearrangement joins TRBV10-3 to TRBJ2-7, with D possibly matching TRBD1 (6 bases). Germline assignment: CDR1 ENHRY and CDR2 SYGVKD. The CDR3 loop spans 14 amino acids. Trimming removed 0 bases from V and 2 bases from J, with 8 bases in between. The CDR3 loop is CAISESGQAYEQYF. The CDR3 region has the DNA TGTGCCATCAGTGAGTCGGGACAAGCCTACGAGCAGTACTTC.

This clone was observed a single time. This chain's CDR3 is CASSPRDRVDYGYTF. In nucleotides, the CDR3 is TGTGCCAGCTCACCCCGGGACAGGGTCGACTATGGCTACACCTTC. V usage is TRBV18 and J usage is TRBJ1-2; TRBD1 matches at 9 bases. The germline CDR1 and CDR2 sequences are KGHSH and LQKENI. The CDR3 has 15 amino acids. The V gene end was trimmed by 3 bases and the J gene end by 3 bases; junction bases not matched to a gene: 5.

The chain recombines TRBV9 with TRBJ2-1; 7 positions agree with TRBD2. The CDR3 is 16 amino acids. The ends lost 4 bases at V and 5 bases at J; junction bases unmatched: 12. The germline V gene encodes CDR1 SGDLS and CDR2 YYNGEE. CDR3 in amino acids: CASSPHSSGRNNEQFF. In DNA form, the CDR3 reads TGTGCCAGCAGCCCTCACTCTAGCGGCCGGAACAATGAGCAGTTCTTC.

This clone was seen only once. The chain uses TRBV7-9 and TRBJ1-3; TRBD1 is a possible D gene (5 bases). There are 15 residues in the CDR3. Per the germline V gene, CDR1 is SEHNR and CDR2 is FQNEAQ (reference sequence). V lost 5 bases to trimming and J lost 0 bases, with 11 bases between them. CDR3 sequence (DNA): TGTGCCAGCAGCCAGACAGCGTCCTCTGGAAACACCATATATTTT. Its protein is CASSQTASSGNTIYF.

This clone was picked up a small number of times. CDR3 residues: CASSQGAASGSGEFF. DNA of the CDR3: TGCGCCAGCAGCCAAGGGGCAGCTAGCGGGAGTGGCGAGTTCTTC. The V and J genes are TRBV4-1 and TRBJ2-1, with 10 bases fitting TRBD2. Germline V CDR1 and CDR2: MGHRA, YSYEKL. V shed 1 base and J 14 bases; nucleotides not matched to a gene: 11. The CDR3 runs 15 residues.

This clone was found once. J is TRBJ1-3 and V is TRBV6-1, with D uncertain. Germline V gene data show CDR1 as MNHNS and CDR2 as SASEGT. V was shortened by 3 bases and J by 4 bases, with 7 bases between the two germline ends. CDR3 length: 13 residues. This chain's CDR3 is CASSDFLGNTIYF. CDR3 DNA: TGTGCCAGCAGTGATTTCCTCGGAAACACCATATATTTT.

The rearrangement links TRBV19 to TRBJ1-4; 7 bases agree with TRBD1. Germline V gene sequence: CDR1 LNHDA, CDR2 SQIVND (reference sequence). The CDR3 runs 15 residues. V lost 5 bases to trimming and J lost 6 bases; unmatched junction nucleotides: 9. The DNA of the CDR3 is TGTGCCAGTAGTCCAAGAACAGGGGTTGATGAAAAACTGTTTTTT. Its translation is CASSPRTGVDEKLFF.

This clone was found once. The chain couples TRBV7-9 to TRBJ2-4, with a tentative D call TRBD1 (6 bases). V gave up 4 bases and J gave up 0 bases, with 16 bases separating them. The CDR3 consists of 17 residues. Looked up from germline, CDR1 is SEHNR and CDR2 is FQNEAQ (reference sequence). CDR3 sequence: CASSSGDAFLAKNIQYF. CDR3 nucleotide sequence: TGTGCCAGCAGCTCAGGGGACGCTTTCTTAGCCAAAAACATTCAGTACTTC.

This clone was recorded a few times. This rearrangement joins TRBV11-2 to TRBJ1-1, with 8 bases aligning to TRBD1. The CDR3 has 14 amino acids. Germline V gene sequence: CDR1 SGHAT, CDR2 FQNNGV. V shed 5 bases and J 3 bases; nucleotides not matched to a gene: 5. The chain's CDR3 is CASSEGQGDTEAFF. Written as DNA, the CDR3 is TGTGCCAGCAGCGAAGGACAGGGAGACACTGAAGCTTTCTTT.

The V and J genes are TRBV6-5 and TRBJ2-2; 7 bases are a match to TRBD1. The CDR3 is 14 residues long. J was trimmed by 5 bases and V by 6 bases; bases with no gene match: 6. Germline CDR1 MNHEY, CDR2 SVGAGI. The CDR3 nucleotides read TGTGCCAGCAGCTGGACAGGAGAAACCGGGGAGCTGTTTTTT. It yields the protein CASSWTGETGELFF.

This clone was seen more than once but under ten times. The V gene is TRBV7-2, the J gene TRBJ2-7; 8 bases align to TRBD1. Germline lookup yields CDR1 SGHTA and CDR2 FQGNSA. V lost 5 bases to trimming and J lost 4 bases; unmatched junction nucleotides: 7. The CDR3 covers 14 residues. Here the CDR3 DNA reads TGTGCCAGCAGCCCGGACAGGGAAATTTACGAGCAGTACTTC. This translates into CASSPDREIYEQYF.

The J gene is TRBJ2-7, the V gene TRBV6-5; 8 bases line up with TRBD2. With 6 bases clipped from V and 3 bases from J, the junction kept 10 bases outside the gene matches. CDR3 length equals 15 residues. Per germline, CDR1 MNHEY and CDR2 SVGAGI. The CDR3 protein is CASSYSGTRLYEQYF. The CDR3 DNA sequence: TGTGCCAGCAGCTATTCCGGGACTAGACTCTACGAGCAGTACTTC.